This entry concerns a single TCR beta chain. The sample originates from a study of blood T cell repertoires in COVID-19. Trimming pared 0 bases from V and 4 bases from J, leaving 9 bases between. The germline CDR1 and CDR2 sequences are MNHEY and SVGAGI. The CDR3 length is 14 residues. Profiling relied on immunoSEQ multiplex PCR, and the TCRdb table lists in-frame clones only, not all of them. Altogether about 160,000 clones are present, less than 90% being singletons, with the ten largest covering 4% to 4.5%. Sequences were obtained from PBMCs or T cells enriched from blood (not recorded which). The receptor was derived from a woman in her 50s who had recovered from COVID-19. The rearrangement joins TRBV6-5 to TRBJ1-1; the D is unclear. CDR3 sequence reads: CASSYSAVFTEAFF. CDR3 in DNA: TGTGCCAGCAGTTACTCCGCGGTCTTCACTGAAGCTTTCTTT.